Sequencing of this T cell receptor beta chain was carried out in a study of shared clonotypes between healthy human individuals. Study details: The cohort comprised two women and three men. Their ages spanned 18 to 49 years.

At the deep level, the assay was run. An even split of each subset's genomic DNA across several immunoSEQ plates was performed. The protocol was immunoSEQ multiplex PCR, while the TCRdb copy is restricted to in-frame clones and leaves out a portion. The table lists roughly 2,000,000 clones, roughly 94% of them singletons. There are 17 residues in the CDR3. Germline V gene sequence: CDR1 WSHSY, CDR2 SAAADI. V was pared by 1 base and J by 3 bases, with 18 bases between. CD45RO-negative CD8 cells positively selected for CCR7 made up the naive population, which excluded terminally differentiated effector memory CD45RA+ cells.

This TCR was recovered from a man between 18 and 29 years old in good health. The sequenced sample was naive CD8+ T cells sorted from blood. V usage is TRBV10-2 and J usage is TRBJ2-5, with D maybe TRBD1 (7 bases). CDR3 nucleotide sequence: TGCGCCAGCAGTGAGTTTGAGACAGGGAGGTTAGAAGAGACCCAGTACTTC. It codes for CASSEFETGRLEETQYF.